The source of this T cell receptor beta chain is a study of blood T cell repertoires in COVID-19. Study information: Sites in the United States, Italy and Spain provided acute and convalescent COVID-19 samples.

Authors' data handling: Quantification of nucleated cells was approximated via reference gene primer amplification. Profiled with immunoSEQ multiplex PCR; TCRdb holds only in-frame clones, not every one. Clonal size and the V and J genes are those of that table, whereas D and trimming came from the DNA. The table records some 120,000 clones, roughly 86% of them present only once. The CDR3 extends over 13 amino acids. With V trimmed by 4 bases and J by 4 bases, 3 bases remained unmatched. From germline, CDR1 is ENHRY and CDR2 SYGVKD. The rearrangement uses TRBV10-3 and TRBJ2-5; 7 bases are a match to TRBD2. Specimen: peripheral blood. The source is a woman between 55 and 75 years old with acute or convalescent COVID-19. CDR3 in amino acids: CAISAREAETQYF. DNA for the CDR3: TGTGCCATCAGTGCTCGGGAGGCAGAGACCCAGTACTTC.